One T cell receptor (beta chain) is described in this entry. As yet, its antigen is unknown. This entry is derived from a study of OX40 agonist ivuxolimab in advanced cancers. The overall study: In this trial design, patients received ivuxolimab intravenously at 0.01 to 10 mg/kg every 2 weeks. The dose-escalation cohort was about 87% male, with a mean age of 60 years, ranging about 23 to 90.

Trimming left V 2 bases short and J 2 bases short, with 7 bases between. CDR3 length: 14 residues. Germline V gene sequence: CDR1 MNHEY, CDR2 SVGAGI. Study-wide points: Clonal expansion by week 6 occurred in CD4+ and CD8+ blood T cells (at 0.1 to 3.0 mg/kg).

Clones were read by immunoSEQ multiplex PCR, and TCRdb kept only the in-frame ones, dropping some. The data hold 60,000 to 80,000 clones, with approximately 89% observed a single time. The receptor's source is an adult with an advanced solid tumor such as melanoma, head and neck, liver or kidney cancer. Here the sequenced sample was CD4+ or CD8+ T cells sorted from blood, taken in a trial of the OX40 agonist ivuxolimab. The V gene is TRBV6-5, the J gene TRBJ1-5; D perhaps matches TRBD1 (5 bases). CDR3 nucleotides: TGTGCCAGCAGTTACGCACAGGGCAATCAGCCCCAGCATTTT. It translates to CASSYAQGNQPQHF.